The clone carrying this T cell receptor beta chain was counted a few times. No antigen is known for it. Uncontrolled infection, other autoimmune disease, pregnancy or lactation disqualified patients from enrolment. The authors took PBMCs from 7.5 to 10 ml fresh peripheral blood. The data were obtained in a study of T cells in Graves' hyperthyroidism and ophthalmopathy. Study-wide context: Peripheral blood was taken when the disease was first diagnosed, before any treatment began.

The germline gives CDR1 SGHAT, CDR2 FQNNGV. Unmatched junction bases numbered 9, after V lost 2 bases and J lost 3 bases. This CDR3 has 17 residues. TCR beta CDR3 region amplification was performed from RNA transcripts. With the HTBI primer set, the TCR CDR3 went through a first round of RT-PCR. Each CDR3 protein gets one entry after TCRdb re-called the multiplex PCR reads with MiXCR. This table holds a few hundred thousand distinct CDR3 sequences, just under 25% found once. Findings and caveats of the study: Blood also contained most expanded thyroid clonotypes above 0.001.

The receptor comes from a man aged 50 or older with Graves' hyperthyroidism. This sequence joins TRBV11-2 and TRBJ2-1, with 8 positions matching TRBD1. Sequencing was performed on blood. The chain's CDR3 is CASSLLVSGQDYNEQFF. Here the CDR3 DNA reads TGTGCCAGCAGCTTATTGGTCTCGGGACAGGACTACAATGAGCAGTTCTTC.